These T cell receptor beta chains were read from a single sample in a study of cytomegalovirus exposure and HLA in healthy donors. Profiled with immunoSEQ multiplex PCR; TCRdb holds only in-frame clones, not every one. The sample yields tens of thousands of clones, over 65% seen once. Sequencing was carried out using PBMCs. These TCRs come from a middle-aged woman in good health and CMV-seropositive. Both conserved end residues are trimmed from each CDR3.

v_call cdr3_aa
TRBV4-1 ASSPLRGSGGFTYEQY
TRBV5-4 ASSSGLAGGPNEQF
TRBV27 ASQRGDTGELF
TRBV6-6 ASSYTGSLTYEQY
TRBV6-6 ATFRSGSSYNEQF
TRBV27 ASSSPLRRGTGELF
TRBV19 ASSMGQNYEQY
TRBV11-2 ASSFLAGWGEQF
TRBV15 ATSGNRGPQH
TRBV19 ASNLLADPNTGELF
TRBV9 ASSGRTGNRNEQF
TRBV18 ASSTDRVVDIQY
TRBV11-2 ASARDRVSYEQY
TRBV9 ASSAGLAGGEQY
TRBV25-1 ASSGLQGITQY
TRBV5-1 ASTGGGGYNEQF
TRBV29-1 SARGQASTDTQY
TRBV28 ASRGTGIDTQY
TRBV7-9 ASSPSGKSYNEQF
TRBV19 ASSTAGVETQY
TRBV29-1 SVGVASSYNEQF
TRBV19 ASSIRSGSFTDTQY
TRBV27 ASKILAGGPYEQY
TRBV7-2 ASSLPRTGNTEAF
TRBV6-5 ASSPTQGAGYGYT
TRBV5-4 ASSLGAGLYTEAF
TRBV29-1 SVQLAGGPGETQY
TRBV19 ASLGGGPVKINSNQPQH
TRBV7-3 ASSPGTGFGELF
TRBV11-3 ASSPTAGFGEQY
TRBV6-5 ASSYSEETGREAF